This T cell receptor beta chain is from a study of early T cells in non-severe SARS-CoV-2 infection. cDNA molecules, individually, were tagged with unique molecular identifiers. In TCRdb, the 5' RACE reads were re-called with MiXCR into one record per CDR3 protein. The top ten clones hold approximately 10% of a sample with under 75,000 distinct CDR3 sequences, about 13% of them seen once. This clonotype came up many times. Trimming shortened V by 6 bases and J by 1 base, and 9 bases separated the two germline ends. The CDR3 contains 13 residues. Germline-derived CDR1 and CDR2 are MRHNA and SNTAGT. The sequence was collected from an adult who was a healthcare worker with PCR-confirmed SARS-CoV-2 infection or an uninfected control (not recorded which). V is TRBV6-4 and J is TRBJ1-1; D is uncertain. Sequencing was performed on whole blood. For the CDR3, the DNA is TGTGCCAGCAGAGTTACAACGAACACTGAAGCTTTCTTT. It specifies CASRVTTNTEAFF.